This paragraph reports one TCR beta chain. Its antigen target is currently unknown. Qualities for individual bases were not recorded, and no much larger clone is one base off. This record comes from a study of blood T cell repertoires in COVID-19 (dated by TCRdb to 2018 to 2020). In terms of the full investigation: Samples from collaborators originated in the United States, Italy and Spain and spanned both the acute and convalescent phases of COVID-19. The material from the prospective study consisted of cDNA or gDNA derived from T cells, B-cell-depleted T cells, or PBMCs. Subjects who had been exposed to COVID-19, were actively infected with it, or had recovered from it provided the deeply sampled blood TCRbeta repertoires that made up the dataset. A freely available public database, intended as a resource for researchers studying the immune response to SARS-CoV-2, is where the repertoires were released. The samples were drawn from two sources: the first 160 participants of the ongoing ImmuneRACE study, and 950 to 1,500 subjects contributed by 6 global collaborators. Nearly every sample came with metadata listing a de-identified subject ID, COVID-19 status, age in years and sex. Where HLA class I and class II types were available, the types were taken from metadata supplied by the sample provider, not from assay-based typing. Study-wide conclusions, independent of this receptor: The quantity of clinical and demographic metadata differed by source and by participant and was supplied without curation.

The immunoSEQ Assay, a bias-controlled multiplex PCR, was used to amplify TCRbeta CDR3 regions from genomic DNA. The original pipeline was this. Within the assay, amplification of reference gene primers was used to estimate how many nucleated cells each sample contained. To quantify the absolute abundance of each unique TCRbeta CDR3 rearrangement, sequence reads were collapsed and filtered. For each sample, productive Simpson clonality was calculated as the square root of Simpson's diversity index over productive rearrangements. Here the immuneACCESS table is served through TCRdb, limited to in-frame sequences with V and J called. Missing clones are a known gap in these copies; in checked studies unresolved V genes cover under half, and the rest lacks a known reason. D and trimming come from the DNA, and the V and J calls and clone size come from that table. Recorded for this sample are some 62,000 clones; 80% to 90% of them occurred a single time. 1% to 1.5% of the sample lies in the top ten.

The collaborating institutions used their own protocols to collect whole blood in K2EDTA tubes. For TCRbeta analysis, collaborators shipped samples in one of three forms: frozen whole blood, isolated PBMCs, or DNA extracted from either of those sample types. The TCR was taken from a woman older than 75 with acute or convalescent COVID-19. Sequences were obtained from peripheral blood.

The CDR3 reads CASPGLYPLEQYF. The DNA sequence is as follows: TGTGCCAGCCCGGGACTTTACCCACTCGAGCAGTACTTC. The chain was built from TRBV7-9 and TRBJ2-7; TRBD2 might be the D gene, on 6 matching bases. The junction carries 17 bases between V and J, which are trimmed by 8 bases and 6 bases respectively. Via the germline V gene (reference sequence), CDR1 is SEHNR and CDR2 FQNEAQ. From cysteine to phenylalanine, the CDR3 is 13 amino acids long. This entry keeps only the CDR3 DNA: 39 bases, framed from base 1.